Below, one T cell receptor (beta chain) is given with its context. This sample is drawn from a study of cytomegalovirus exposure and HLA in healthy donors. CDR3 length equals 16 residues. The V end lost 2 bases, the J end lost 0 bases, and 13 bases lay between the germline ends. Per germline, CDR1 SGHTA and CDR2 FQGTGA. PCR was performed using 60 Vbeta and 13 Jbeta primers. Under the authors' procedure: As a later analysis found, there were approximately 80 million unique TCR beta chains, of which 8.5 million to 13 million were shared. Sequenced by immunoSEQ multiplex PCR; TCRdb stores in-frame clones only, minus some. The V and J calls and the clone size are those of that table, but D and trimming were determined from the DNA. The profile shows approximately 140,000 clones, roughly 80% of them singletons.

Input material: PBMCs. V is TRBV7-3 and J is TRBJ1-2; no clear D gene. This TCR came from a middle-aged woman in good health and CMV-seropositive. CDR3 in DNA: TGTGCCAGCAGCTTACAAAGACGTACAGCTAACTATGGCTACACCTTC. It codes for CASSLQRRTANYGYTF. The full variable domain, in which reference TRBV7-3 and TRBJ1-2 provide the parts outside the CDR3, is GAGVSQTPSNKVTEKGKYVELRCDPISGHTALYWYRQSLGQGPEFLIYFQGTGAADDSGLPNDRFFAVRPEGSVSTLKIQRTERGDSAVYLCASSLQRRTANYGYTFGSGTRLTVV.